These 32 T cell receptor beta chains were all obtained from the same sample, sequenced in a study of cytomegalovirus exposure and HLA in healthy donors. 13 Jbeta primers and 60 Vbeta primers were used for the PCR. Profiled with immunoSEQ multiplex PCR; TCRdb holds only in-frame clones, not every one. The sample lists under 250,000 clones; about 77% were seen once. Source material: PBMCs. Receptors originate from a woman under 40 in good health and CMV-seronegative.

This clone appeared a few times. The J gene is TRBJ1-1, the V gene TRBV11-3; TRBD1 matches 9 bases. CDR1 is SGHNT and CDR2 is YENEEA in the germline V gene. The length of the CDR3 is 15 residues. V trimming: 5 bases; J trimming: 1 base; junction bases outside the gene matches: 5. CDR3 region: CASSTGTGQNTEAFF. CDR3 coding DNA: TGTGCCAGCAGCACCGGGACAGGGCAGAACACTGAAGCTTTCTTT.

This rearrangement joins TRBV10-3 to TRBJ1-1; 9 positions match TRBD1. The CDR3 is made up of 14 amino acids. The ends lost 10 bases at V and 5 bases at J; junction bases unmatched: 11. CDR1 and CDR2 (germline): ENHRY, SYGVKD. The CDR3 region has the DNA TGTGCCACGCAGGGGACAGGGTTAGGTACTGAAGCTTTCTTT. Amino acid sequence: CATQGTGLGTEAFF.

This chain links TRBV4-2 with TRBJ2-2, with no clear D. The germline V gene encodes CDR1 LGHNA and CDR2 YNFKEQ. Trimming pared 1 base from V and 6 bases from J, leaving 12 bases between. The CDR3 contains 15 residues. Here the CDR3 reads CASSQADFRAGELFF. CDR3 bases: TGTGCCAGCAGCCAAGCCGACTTTAGAGCCGGGGAGCTGTTTTTT.

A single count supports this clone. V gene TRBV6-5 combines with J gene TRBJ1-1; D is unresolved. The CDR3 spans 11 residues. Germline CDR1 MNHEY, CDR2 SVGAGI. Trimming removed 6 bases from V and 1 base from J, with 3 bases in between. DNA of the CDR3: TGTGCCAGCAGACAGAACACTGAAGCTTTCTTT. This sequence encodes CASRQNTEAFF.

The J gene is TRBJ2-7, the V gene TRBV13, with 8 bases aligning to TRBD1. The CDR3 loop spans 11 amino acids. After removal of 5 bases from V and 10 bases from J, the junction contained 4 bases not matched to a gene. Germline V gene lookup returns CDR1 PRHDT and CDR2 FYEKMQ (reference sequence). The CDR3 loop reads CASSQGQGQYF. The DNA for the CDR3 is TGTGCCAGCAGCCAAGGACAGGGTCAGTACTTC.

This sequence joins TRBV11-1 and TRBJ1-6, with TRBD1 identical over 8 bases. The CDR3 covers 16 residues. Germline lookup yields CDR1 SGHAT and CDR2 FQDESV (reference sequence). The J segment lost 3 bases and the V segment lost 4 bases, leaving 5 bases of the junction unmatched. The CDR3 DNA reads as TGTGCCAGCAGCTCCCGACAGGGGATCTATAATTCACCCCTCCACTTT. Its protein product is CASSSRQGIYNSPLHF.

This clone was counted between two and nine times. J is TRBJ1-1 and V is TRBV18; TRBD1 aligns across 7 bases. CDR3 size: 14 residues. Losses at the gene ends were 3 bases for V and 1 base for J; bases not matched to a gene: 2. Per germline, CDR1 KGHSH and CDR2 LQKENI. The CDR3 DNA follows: TGTGCCAGCTCACCCCGGACAGGGAACACTGAAGCTTTCTTT. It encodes CASSPRTGNTEAFF.

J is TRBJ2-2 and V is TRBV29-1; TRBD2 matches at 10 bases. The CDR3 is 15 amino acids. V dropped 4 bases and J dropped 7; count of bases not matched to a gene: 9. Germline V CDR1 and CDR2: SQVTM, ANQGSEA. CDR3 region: CSVGKLAGQLGELFF. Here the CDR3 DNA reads TGCAGCGTTGGGAAACTAGCGGGGCAGCTCGGGGAGCTGTTTTTT.

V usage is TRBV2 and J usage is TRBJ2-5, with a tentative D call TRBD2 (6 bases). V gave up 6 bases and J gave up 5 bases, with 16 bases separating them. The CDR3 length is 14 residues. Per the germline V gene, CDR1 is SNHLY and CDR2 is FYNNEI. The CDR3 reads CASSRVGGSETQYF. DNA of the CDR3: TGTGCCAGCAGCCGCGTTGGGGGGTCTGAGACCCAGTACTTC.

The CDR3, as DNA: TGTGCCAGCAGGGGACTAGCGGTTGTCTCCGAGCAGTACTTC. It encodes CASRGLAVVSEQYF. This chain uses TRBV11-2 with TRBJ2-7, with 11 bases fitting TRBD2. The V segment lost 6 bases and the J segment 6 bases; nucleotides outside the gene matches: 7. The CDR3 extends over 14 amino acids. CDR1 and CDR2 (germline): SGHAT, FQNNGV. The full variable domain, in which reference TRBV11-2 and TRBJ2-7 provide the parts outside the CDR3, is EAGVAQSPRYKIIEKRQSVAFWCNPISGHATLYWYQQILGQGPKLLIQFQNNGVVDDSQLPKDRFSAERLKGVDSTLKIQPAKLEDSAVYLCASRGLAVVSEQYFGPGTRLTVT.

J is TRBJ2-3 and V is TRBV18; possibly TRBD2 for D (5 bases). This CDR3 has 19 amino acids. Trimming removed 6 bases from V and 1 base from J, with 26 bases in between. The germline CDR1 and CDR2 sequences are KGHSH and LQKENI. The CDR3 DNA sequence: TGTGCCAGCTCCCCGGGGAGTGAGGGCTTGCCGGACGGCACAGATACGCAGTATTTT. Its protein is CASSPGSEGLPDGTDTQYF.

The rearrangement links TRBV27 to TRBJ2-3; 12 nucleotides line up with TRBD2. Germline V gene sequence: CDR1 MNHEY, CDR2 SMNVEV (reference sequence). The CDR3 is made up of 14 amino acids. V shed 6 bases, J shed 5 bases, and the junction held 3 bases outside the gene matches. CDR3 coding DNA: TGTGCCAGCAGGCAGACTAGCGGGGGAGATACGCAGTATTTT. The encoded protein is CASRQTSGGDTQYF.

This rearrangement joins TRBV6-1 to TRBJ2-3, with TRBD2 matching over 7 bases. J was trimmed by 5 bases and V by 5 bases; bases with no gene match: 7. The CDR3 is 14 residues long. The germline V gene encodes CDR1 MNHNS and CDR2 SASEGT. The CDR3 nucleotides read TGTGCCAGCAGTTTAAGGGAGGGCCGAGATACGCAGTATTTT. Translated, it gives CASSLREGRDTQYF.

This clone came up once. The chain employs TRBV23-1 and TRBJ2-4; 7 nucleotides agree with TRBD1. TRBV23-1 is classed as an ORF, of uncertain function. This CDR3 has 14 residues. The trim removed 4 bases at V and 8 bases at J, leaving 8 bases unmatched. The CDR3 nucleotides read TGCGCCAGCAGTCCCGGGACAGAAAAGGACATTCAGTACTTC. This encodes CASSPGTEKDIQYF.

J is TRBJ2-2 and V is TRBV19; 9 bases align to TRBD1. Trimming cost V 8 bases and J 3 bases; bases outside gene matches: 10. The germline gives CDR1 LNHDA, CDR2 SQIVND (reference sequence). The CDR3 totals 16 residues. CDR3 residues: CASFPQGARDTGELFF. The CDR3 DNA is TGTGCCAGTTTTCCACAGGGGGCGCGGGACACCGGGGAGCTGTTTTTT.

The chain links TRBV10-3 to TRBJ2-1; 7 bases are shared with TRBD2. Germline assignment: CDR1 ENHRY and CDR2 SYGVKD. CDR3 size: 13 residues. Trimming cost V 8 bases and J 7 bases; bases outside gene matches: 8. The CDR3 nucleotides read TGTGCCATCGGCGGGAGTTTGAGTAATGAGCAGTTCTTC. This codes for CAIGGSLSNEQFF.

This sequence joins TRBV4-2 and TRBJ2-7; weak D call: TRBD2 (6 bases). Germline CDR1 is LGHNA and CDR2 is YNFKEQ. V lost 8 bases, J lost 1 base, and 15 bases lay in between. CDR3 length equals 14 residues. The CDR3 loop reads CASGRDSLSYEQYF. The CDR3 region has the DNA TGTGCCAGCGGTCGGGACTCACTATCCTACGAGCAGTACTTC.

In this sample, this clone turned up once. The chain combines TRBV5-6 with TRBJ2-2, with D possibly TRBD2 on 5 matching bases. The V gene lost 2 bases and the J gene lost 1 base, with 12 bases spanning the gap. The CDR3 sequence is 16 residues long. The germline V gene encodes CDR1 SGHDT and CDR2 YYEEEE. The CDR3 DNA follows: TGTGCCAGCAGCTTTGGACGACGGGAGAACACCGGGGAGCTGTTTTTT. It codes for CASSFGRRENTGELFF.

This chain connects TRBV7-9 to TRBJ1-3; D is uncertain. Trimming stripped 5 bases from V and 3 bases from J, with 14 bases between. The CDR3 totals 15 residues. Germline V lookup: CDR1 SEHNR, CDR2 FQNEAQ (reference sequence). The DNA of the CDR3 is TGTGCCAGCAGCCCCAGGCCCACGGTTGGAAACACCATATATTTT. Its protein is CASSPRPTVGNTIYF.

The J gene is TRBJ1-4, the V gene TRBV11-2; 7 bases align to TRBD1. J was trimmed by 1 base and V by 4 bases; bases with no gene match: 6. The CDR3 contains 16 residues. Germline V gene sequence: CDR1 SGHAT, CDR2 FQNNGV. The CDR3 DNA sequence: TGTGCCAGCAGCTGGGGACAGTTGGTAACTAATGAAAAACTGTTTTTT. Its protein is CASSWGQLVTNEKLFF.

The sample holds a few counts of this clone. Here the CDR3 reads CASSYDNRDGYTF. CDR3 nucleotides: TGTGCCAGCAGTTACGATAACAGGGATGGCTACACCTTC. The chain combines TRBV6-5 with TRBJ1-2, with D possibly TRBD1 on 6 matching bases. The V end was cut by 2 bases, the J end by 6 bases, with 10 bases between. CDR3 length: 13 residues. Per the germline V gene, CDR1 is MNHEY and CDR2 is SVGAGI.

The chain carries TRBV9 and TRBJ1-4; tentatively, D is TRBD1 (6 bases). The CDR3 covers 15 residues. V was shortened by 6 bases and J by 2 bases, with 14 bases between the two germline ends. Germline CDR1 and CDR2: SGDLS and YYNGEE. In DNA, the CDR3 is TGTGCCAGCAACTTATGGGGGCAGACTAATGAAAAACTGTTTTTT. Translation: CASNLWGQTNEKLFF.

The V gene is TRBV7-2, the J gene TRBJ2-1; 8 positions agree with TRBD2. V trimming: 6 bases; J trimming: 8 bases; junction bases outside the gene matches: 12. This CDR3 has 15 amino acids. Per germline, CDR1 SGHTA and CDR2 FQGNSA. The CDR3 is CASSPQSGSIDEQFF. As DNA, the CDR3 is TGTGCCAGCAGTCCCCAGAGCGGGAGTATCGATGAGCAGTTCTTC. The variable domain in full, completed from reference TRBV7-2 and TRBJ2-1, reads GAGVSQSPSNKVTEKGKDVELRCDPISGHTALYWYRQSLGQGLEFLIYFQGNSAPDKSGLPSDRFSAERTGGSVSTLTIQRTQQEDSAVYLCASSPQSGSIDEQFFGPGTRLTVL.

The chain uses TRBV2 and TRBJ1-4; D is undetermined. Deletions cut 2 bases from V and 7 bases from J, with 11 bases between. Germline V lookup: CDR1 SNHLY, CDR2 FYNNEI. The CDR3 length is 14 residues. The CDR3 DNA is TGTGCCAGCAGTGAAACAAAGGAGGGTGAAAAACTGTTTTTT. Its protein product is CASSETKEGEKLFF.

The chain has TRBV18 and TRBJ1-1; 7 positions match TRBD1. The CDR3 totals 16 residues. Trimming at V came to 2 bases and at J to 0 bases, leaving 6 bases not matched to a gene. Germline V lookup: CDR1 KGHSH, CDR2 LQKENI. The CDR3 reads CASSPSRQGVNTEAFF. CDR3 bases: TGTGCCAGCTCACCATCTAGACAGGGCGTGAACACTGAAGCTTTCTTT.

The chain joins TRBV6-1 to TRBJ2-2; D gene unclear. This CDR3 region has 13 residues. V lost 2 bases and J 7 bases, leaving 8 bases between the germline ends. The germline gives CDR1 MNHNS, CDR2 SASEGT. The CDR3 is CASSESRLGELFF. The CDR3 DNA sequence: TGTGCCAGCAGTGAATCTAGGCTCGGGGAGCTGTTTTTT.

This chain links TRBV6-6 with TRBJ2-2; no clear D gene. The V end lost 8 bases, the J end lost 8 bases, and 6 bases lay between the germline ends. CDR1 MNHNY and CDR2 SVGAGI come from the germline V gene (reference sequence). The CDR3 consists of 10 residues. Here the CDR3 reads CASSSGELFF. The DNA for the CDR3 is TGTGCCAGCTCCTCTGGGGAGCTGTTTTTT.

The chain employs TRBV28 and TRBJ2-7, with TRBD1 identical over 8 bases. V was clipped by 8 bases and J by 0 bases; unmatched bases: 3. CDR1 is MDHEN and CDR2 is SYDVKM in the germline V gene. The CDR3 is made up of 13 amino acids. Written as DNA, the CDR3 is TGTGCCAGCCGGACAGGGAGCTCCTACGAGCAGTACTTC. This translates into CASRTGSSYEQYF.

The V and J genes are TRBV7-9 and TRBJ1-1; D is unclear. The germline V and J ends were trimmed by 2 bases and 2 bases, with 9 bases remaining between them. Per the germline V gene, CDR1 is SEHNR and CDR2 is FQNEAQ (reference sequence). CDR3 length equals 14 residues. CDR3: CASSLSRRNTEAFF. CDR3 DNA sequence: TGTGCCAGCAGCTTAAGTAGAAGAAACACTGAAGCTTTCTTT.

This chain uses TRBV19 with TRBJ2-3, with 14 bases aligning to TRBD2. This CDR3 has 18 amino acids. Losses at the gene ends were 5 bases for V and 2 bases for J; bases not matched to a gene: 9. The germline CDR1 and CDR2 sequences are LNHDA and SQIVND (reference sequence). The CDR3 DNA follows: TGTGCCAGTAGTGGGACTAGCGGGAGACCCAGTCCCACAGATACGCAGTATTTT. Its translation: CASSGTSGRPSPTDTQYF.

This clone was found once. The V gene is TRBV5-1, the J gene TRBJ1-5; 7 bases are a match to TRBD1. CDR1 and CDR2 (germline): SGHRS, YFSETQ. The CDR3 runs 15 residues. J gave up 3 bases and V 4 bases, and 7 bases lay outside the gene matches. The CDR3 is CASSPDGQVNQPQHF. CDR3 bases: TGCGCCAGCAGCCCGGACGGACAGGTCAATCAGCCCCAGCATTTT.

CDR3 bases: TGTGCCAGTAGAATCACCAGAGGGACTAGCGTAACAGATACGCAGTATTTT. Translation gives CASRITRGTSVTDTQYF. The chain recombines TRBV19 with TRBJ2-3; 10 bases match TRBD2. Germline V gene lookup returns CDR1 LNHDA and CDR2 SQIVND (reference sequence). The CDR3 runs 17 residues. The V segment lost 6 bases and the J segment 3 bases; nucleotides outside the gene matches: 12.